Presented here are 14 T cell receptor beta chains from one specimen sequenced in a study of CD8+ T cells in alopecia areata (dated 2018 in TCRdb). Library preparation was by the immunoSEQ multiplex PCR assay. RNA was extracted from all samples and reverse transcribed into cDNA, which served as template for TCR sequencing. The immuneACCESS repertoire file appears here via TCRdb, limited to in-frame rearrangements. These files lack a portion of the clones; in checked studies, under half of the deficit traces to unresolved V genes, and the cause of the others is not known. In this sample the table shows 80,000 to 100,000 clones, about 45% of which occur a single time. Together, the top ten hold around 0.8% of the sample. The source material was CD4+ T cells sorted from blood. Receptor source: a human donor with alopecia areata.

V usage is TRBV2 and J usage is TRBJ2-1; 15 nucleotides align to TRBD2. Looked up from germline, CDR1 is SNHLY and CDR2 is FYNNEI. V shed 5 bases and J 6 bases; nucleotides not matched to a gene: 11. The CDR3 runs 18 residues. The CDR3 loop is CASSQGLAGGRYGNEQFF. In DNA form, the CDR3 reads TGTGCCAGCAGTCAGGGACTAGCGGGGGGCCGTTACGGCAATGAGCAGTTCTTC.

CDR3 DNA sequence: TGCGCCAGCAGCTTGGGTAGGTCCGCTGAAGCTTTCTTT. Its translation is CASSLGRSAEAFF. V gene TRBV5-1 combines with J gene TRBJ1-1, with unresolved D. V lost 0 bases, J lost 6 bases, and 9 bases lay in between. CDR3 length equals 13 residues. Germline V gives CDR1 SGHRS, CDR2 YFSETQ.

This sequence joins TRBV29-1 and TRBJ2-7, with TRBD1 matching 7 bases. The trim removed 7 bases at V and 5 bases at J, leaving 8 bases unmatched. Germline loops: CDR1 SQVTM, CDR2 ANQGSEA. This CDR3 comprises 12 residues. The CDR3 DNA reads as TGCAGCGCACGACAGGGATTCAACGAGCAGTACTTC. This encodes CSARQGFNEQYF.

This rearrangement joins TRBV6-5 to TRBJ2-7; D remains unclear. Germline assignment: CDR1 MNHEY and CDR2 SVGAGI. This CDR3 region has 9 residues. CDR3 in amino acids: CASSYDKLV. CDR3 in DNA: TGTGCCAGCAGTTACGACAAACTCGTC.

This chain connects TRBV7-3 to TRBJ2-1; D gene uncertain. The germline V gene has CDR1 SGHTA and CDR2 FQGTGA. V was clipped by 2 bases and J by 3 bases, with 11 bases between them. CDR3 length equals 15 residues. This CDR3 is CASSLVRARYNEQFF. The CDR3 region has the DNA TGTGCCAGCAGCTTAGTGAGAGCTCGCTACAATGAGCAGTTCTTC.

This chain links TRBV7-2 with TRBJ2-1; 10 bases line up with TRBD2. Germline trimming cut 5 bases from V and 12 bases from J; bases unmatched to any gene: 22. In germline, CDR1 is SGHTA, CDR2 FQGNSA. The CDR3 is made up of 18 amino acids. The CDR3 loop is CASSAQPGLATTGGGQFF. The CDR3 DNA reads as TGTGCCAGCAGCGCCCAACCGGGACTAGCGACCACGGGCGGTGGGCAGTTCTTC.

This clone has just one count. The rearrangement uses TRBV29-1 and TRBJ1-4; D uncertain. Looked up from germline, CDR1 is SQVTM and CDR2 is ANQGSEA. V was shortened by 6 bases and J by 0 bases, with 2 bases between the two germline ends. The CDR3 contains 11 residues. Here the CDR3 reads CSVATNEKLFF. CDR3 nucleotides: TGCAGCGTGGCAACTAATGAAAAACTGTTTTTT.

This clone showed up just a few times. The chain combines TRBV9 with TRBJ2-1; possibly TRBD2 for D (5 bases). In germline, CDR1 is SGDLS, CDR2 YYNGEE. Trimming took 2 bases from V and 9 from J, leaving 12 bases between them. The CDR3 sequence is 13 residues long. The chain's CDR3 is CASSVRSGGEQFF. CDR3 bases: TGTGCCAGCAGCGTCCGTTCCGGAGGTGAGCAGTTCTTC.

V is TRBV28 and J is TRBJ2-3; TRBD1 might be the D (5 bases). This CDR3 is built from 14 residues. Germline CDR1 MDHEN, CDR2 SYDVKM. V was shortened by 5 bases and J by 6 bases, with 15 bases between the two germline ends. This CDR3 is CASSPSSGIDTQYF. CDR3 DNA sequence: TGTGCCAGCAGTCCAAGTTCAGGGATCGATACGCAGTATTTT.

There are a few counts of this clone. The V gene is TRBV29-1, the J gene TRBJ2-3, with no clear D. This CDR3 is 13 amino acids long. V was clipped by 0 bases and J by 0 bases, with 4 bases between them. Germline-derived CDR1 and CDR2 are SQVTM and ANQGSEA. For the CDR3, the DNA is TGCAGCGTTGAAGATCGAAGCACAGATACGCAGTATTTT. This sequence encodes CSVEDRSTDTQYF.

The chain is built from TRBV29-1 and TRBJ2-1; TRBD2 matches at 9 bases. Per germline, CDR1 SQVTM and CDR2 ANQGSEA. This CDR3 has 18 residues. J gave up 4 bases and V 4 bases, and 17 bases lay outside the gene matches. Here the CDR3 reads CSVGMVAGETAIYNEQFF. In DNA, the CDR3 is TGCAGCGTTGGGATGGTAGCGGGAGAAACGGCAATATACAATGAGCAGTTCTTC.

This clone has a handful of counts. This sequence joins TRBV29-1 and TRBJ2-1; the match to TRBD2 covers 15 bases. V trimming: 7 bases; J trimming: 4 bases; junction bases outside the gene matches: 5. CDR3 length: 15 residues. Per the germline V gene, CDR1 is SQVTM and CDR2 is ANQGSEA. In DNA, the CDR3 is TGCAGCGCCGAGGGACTAGCGGGAGGATACAATGAGCAGTTCTTC. Its protein product is CSAEGLAGGYNEQFF.

V is TRBV27 and J is TRBJ1-2; weak D call: TRBD1 (6 bases). There are 12 residues in the CDR3. Trimming removed 5 bases from V and 8 bases from J, with 12 bases in between. Germline CDR1 and CDR2: MNHEY and SMNVEV (reference sequence). The CDR3 protein is CASSRPGVGYTF. As DNA, the CDR3 is TGTGCCAGCAGTCGGCCAGGGGTAGGCTACACCTTC.

This clone turned up a few times. The chain uses TRBV19 and TRBJ2-5; D is unresolved. The V gene lost 6 bases and the J gene lost 4 bases, with 9 bases spanning the gap. The germline gives CDR1 LNHDA, CDR2 SQIVND (reference sequence). The CDR3 consists of 12 residues. The CDR3 spells CASRGLGETQYF. The CDR3 DNA is TGTGCCAGTAGGGGTTTAGGAGAGACCCAGTACTTC.